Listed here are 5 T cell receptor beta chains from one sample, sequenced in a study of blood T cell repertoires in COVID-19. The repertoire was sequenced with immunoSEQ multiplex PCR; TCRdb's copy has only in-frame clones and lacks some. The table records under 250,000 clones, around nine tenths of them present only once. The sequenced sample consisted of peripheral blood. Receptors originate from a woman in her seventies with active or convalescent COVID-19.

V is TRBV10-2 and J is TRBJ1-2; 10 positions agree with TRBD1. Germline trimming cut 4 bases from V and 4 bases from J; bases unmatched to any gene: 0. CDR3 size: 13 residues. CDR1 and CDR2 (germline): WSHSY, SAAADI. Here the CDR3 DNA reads TGCGCCAGCAGTGGGGACAGGGGCTATGGCTACACCTTC. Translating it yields CASSGDRGYGYTF.

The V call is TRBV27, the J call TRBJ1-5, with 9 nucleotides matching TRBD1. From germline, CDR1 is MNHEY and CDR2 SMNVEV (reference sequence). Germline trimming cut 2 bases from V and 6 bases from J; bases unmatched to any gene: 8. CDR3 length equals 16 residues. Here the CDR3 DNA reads TGTGCCAGCAGTTTACGAACCGGGACAGGGATTCAGCCCCAGCATTTT. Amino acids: CASSLRTGTGIQPQHF.

CDR3 nucleotides: TGTGCCAGCAGTGGCAGGATGGGGGGTGGTCAGCCCCAGCATTTT. It yields the protein CASSGRMGGGQPQHF. V gene TRBV2 combines with J gene TRBJ1-5; D perhaps matches TRBD1 (5 bases). Germline lookup yields CDR1 SNHLY and CDR2 FYNNEI. This CDR3 region has 15 residues. V was shortened by 4 bases and J by 6 bases, with 16 bases between the two germline ends.

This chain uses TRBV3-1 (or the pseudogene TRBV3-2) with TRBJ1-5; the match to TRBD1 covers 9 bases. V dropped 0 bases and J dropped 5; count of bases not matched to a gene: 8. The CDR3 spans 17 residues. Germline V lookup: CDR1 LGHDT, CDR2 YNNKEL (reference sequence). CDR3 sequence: CASSQDSGTGIYQPQHF. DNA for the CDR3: TGTGCCAGCAGCCAAGACTCCGGGACAGGGATCTATCAGCCCCAGCATTTT.

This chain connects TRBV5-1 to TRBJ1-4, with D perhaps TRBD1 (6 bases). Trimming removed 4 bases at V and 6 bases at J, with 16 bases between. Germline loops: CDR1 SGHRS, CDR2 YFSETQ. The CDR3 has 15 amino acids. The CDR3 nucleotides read TGCGCCAGCAGCATCGGGGGGGCCAAGGATGAAAAACTGTTTTTT. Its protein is CASSIGGAKDEKLFF.